This T cell receptor (beta chain) came from a study of siplizumab effects on memory and regulatory T cells (dated by TCRdb to the late 2010s). In the study overall: The study examined how the anti-CD2 antibody siplizumab affects alloreactive T-cell subsets in allogeneic mixed lymphocyte reactions built from human PBMCs. Overall study results and their limits: Among mappable alloreactive CD4+ clones, the Treg-derived fraction averaged approximately 66% with siplizumab versus roughly 29% in control reactions. Whether proliferating Tregs from siplizumab cultures actually had suppressive function was not functionally confirmed. Greater diversity appeared to be present in unstimulated naive T cells than in memory T cells, and a substantial contribution to the alloresponse seemed to be made by naive cells. Siplizumab significantly reduced the cumulative frequency of alloreactive sequences traceable to unstimulated CD4+ memory T cells. Because sequences at frequencies below about 10^-5 were poorly captured, only a minor fraction of alloreactive clones could be mapped back to unstimulated subsets. For roughly 75-96% of proliferating CD4+ or CD8+ clones, no naive or memory phenotype could be assigned.

The receptor library was made with the immunoSEQ multiplex PCR assay. Around 94,000 TCR templates per sample were assayed on the deep sequencing platform. Genomic DNA extracted from sorted T cells was the material used for TCRbeta CDR3 sequencing. Concerning the study's data processing: The R programming language was used for clonal analysis of TCRbeta CDR3 data. Alloreactive CD4+ and CD8+ clones were defined by comparing unstimulated samples with post-reaction CFSE-low samples. Regulatory or non-regulatory origin of alloreactive CD4+ clones was assigned by matching sequences to the sorted unstimulated Treg and non-Treg repertoires. TCRdb stores this immuneACCESS table with in-frame sequences only. Part of the clones is absent; in the studies checked, under half of the shortfall reflects unresolved V genes, and no reason is known for the rest. Clonal size and the V and J genes are those of that table, whereas D and trimming came from the DNA. The sample table holds under 100,000 clones, of which 90% to 95% were seen once. The ten largest clones take up 1% to 1.5% of the sample.

The CDR1 and CDR2 encoded by the germline V gene are SGHAT and FQNNGV. CDR3 length: 14 amino acids, cysteine to phenylalanine. The entry retains the CDR3 DNA only, 42 bases that are in frame from base 1. Trimming costs V 5 bases and J 4 bases, and their ends lie 14 bases apart. TCRbeta CDR3 sequencing was performed on sorted unstimulated T cells and on proliferating T cells recovered from mixed lymphocyte reactions. Fresh whole blood from ten HLA-typed healthy donors was used as the source from which PBMCs were isolated. To map where alloreactive clones came from, unstimulated CD4+ non-regulatory T cells were FACS-sorted. On this clone: The antigen this receptor binds is unknown. Within one base of it there is no much larger clone, and no base qualities were kept.

The sample comprised non-Treg CD4+ T cells sorted from blood. The cell subset or site label of this sample denotes: FACS-sorted unstimulated CD4+ non-regulatory T cells. This clonotype was obtained from a human donor in good health. Recombination linked TRBV11-2 to TRBJ1-2; confidence is insufficient to name the D gene. The DNA reads as follows: TGTGCCAGCAGCCTAAATCTCTATGCCTATGGCTACACCTTC. This gives the protein CASSLNLYAYGYTF. Joined to the reference TRBV11-2 and TRBJ1-2 proteins, this CDR3 gives the full variable domain: EAGVAQSPRYKIIEKRQSVAFWCNPISGHATLYWYQQILGQGPKLLIQFQNNGVVDDSQLPKDRFSAERLKGVDSTLKIQPAKLEDSAVYLCASSLNLYAYGYTFGSGTRLTVV.